The sequence of this T cell receptor (beta chain) was determined in a study of cytomegalovirus exposure and HLA in healthy donors. The CDR3 loop spans 14 amino acids. The V segment lost 3 bases and the J segment 7 bases; nucleotides outside the gene matches: 6. CDR1 is LNHDA, CDR2 SQIVND, per germline (reference sequence). Amplification used 60 Vbeta primers and 13 Jbeta primers. Source study methods: Tens of millions of unique TCR beta chains, about 11 million of them shared, were counted by a later analysis. Sequencing used immunoSEQ multiplex PCR; TCRdb keeps in-frame clones, though not all of them. D and trimming were read from the DNA, whereas the V and J calls and clone size are those reported in that table. The sample contains fewer than 200,000 clones, about 85% of which appear only once.

The clonotype originates from a woman aged 50 to 60 in good health and CMV-seropositive. The sample comprised PBMCs. The chain has TRBV19 and TRBJ2-7; 10 bases are a match to TRBD1. CDR3 in DNA: TGTGCCAGTAGTATTGACAGGGGGCGCCGGGAGCAGTACTTC. Its protein is CASSIDRGRREQYF.